The 8 T cell receptor beta chains presented below share a single source sample, sequenced in a study of T cells in Graves' hyperthyroidism and ophthalmopathy. RNA transcripts gave rise to amplified TCR beta CDR3 regions. TCR CDR3 regions were first amplified by RT-PCR with HTBI primers. TCRdb re-called the multiplex PCR reads through MiXCR, storing one row per CDR3 protein. This table has about 460,000 distinct CDR3 sequences, roughly 23% appearing once. Specimen: blood. The receptor source for this set is a woman aged 70-85 years with Graves' ophthalmopathy.

This sequence joins TRBV28 and TRBJ2-7, with D possibly being TRBD1 or TRBD2 (7 bases each). The CDR3 is 18 residues long. CDR1 is MDHEN and CDR2 is SYDVKM in the germline V gene. V lost 4 bases and J 1 base, leaving 23 bases between the germline ends. The CDR3 spells CASSSPGEGAKKSYEQYF. DNA of the CDR3: TGTGCCAGCAGTTCCCCCGGGGAGGGGGCAAAAAAGTCCTACGAGCAGTACTTC.

The chain links TRBV19 to TRBJ2-3; D might be TRBD2 (6 bases). With 3 bases removed from V and 0 bases from J, the gap between germline ends came to 16 bases. Germline lookup yields CDR1 LNHDA and CDR2 SQIVND (reference sequence). This CDR3 region has 17 residues. The CDR3 region has the DNA TGTGCCAGTAGTATTCAACTAGCATTACCTAGCACAGATACGCAGTATTTT. Amino acids: CASSIQLALPSTDTQYF.

This clonotype was observed a few times. The J gene is TRBJ2-7, the V gene TRBV5-1; 12 bases agree with TRBD2. With V trimmed by 3 bases and J by 9 bases, 10 bases remained unmatched. Per germline, CDR1 SGHRS and CDR2 YFSETQ. The CDR3 sequence is 15 residues long. This chain's CDR3 is CASSSHLAGGLAQYF. The CDR3 DNA follows: TGCGCCAGCAGCTCTCACCTAGCGGGAGGGCTCGCGCAGTACTTC.

The chain links TRBV20-1 to TRBJ2-5; TRBD2 aligns across 14 bases. Germline CDR1 is DFQATT and CDR2 is SNEGSKA (reference sequence). V shed 5 bases, J shed 5 bases, and the junction held 7 bases outside the gene matches. The CDR3 sequence is 15 residues long. CDR3 DNA: TGCAGTGCTTCGACTAGCGGGAGGGGATTGGAGACCCAGTACTTC. It is translated as CSASTSGRGLETQYF.

Only a few counts were recorded for this clonotype. The chain couples TRBV5-1 to TRBJ2-7; no firm D call. Germline V lookup: CDR1 SGHRS, CDR2 YFSETQ. The CDR3 loop spans 15 amino acids. The V and J ends lost 1 base and 7 bases respectively, with 18 bases between them. The CDR3: CASSLRSRTALEQYF. The CDR3 nucleotides are TGCGCCAGCAGCTTGAGGAGCCGGACCGCGTTGGAGCAGTACTTC.

The chain carries TRBV28 and TRBJ2-5; D call uncertain. There are 14 residues in the CDR3. Germline lookup yields CDR1 MDHEN and CDR2 SYDVKM. Trimming removed 3 bases from V and 5 bases from J, with 13 bases in between. The CDR3 nucleotides read TGTGCCAGCAGTTTTCAGGCGGTTGCGGAGACCCAGTACTTC. Residues: CASSFQAVAETQYF.

The chain joins TRBV9 to TRBJ1-1; unclear D gene. Germline assignment: CDR1 SGDLS and CDR2 YYNGEE. The CDR3 consists of 15 residues. V was pared by 0 bases and J by 4 bases, with 13 bases between. CDR3 amino acids: CASSVVAGYGTEAFF. The CDR3 bases are TGTGCCAGCAGCGTAGTGGCAGGTTACGGCACTGAAGCTTTCTTT.

This clonotype was observed a handful of times. This sequence joins TRBV28 and TRBJ1-1, with a weak D call TRBD1 (5 bases). Germline CDR1 MDHEN, CDR2 SYDVKM. V shed 1 base and J shed 1 base, with 7 bases lying between them. The CDR3 totals 14 residues. Written as DNA, the CDR3 is TGTGCCAGCAGTTTATATGGGACGAACACTGAAGCTTTCTTT. This gives the protein CASSLYGTNTEAFF.